One sample yielded the 30 T cell receptor beta chains listed below, sequenced in a study of shared clonotypes between healthy human individuals (dated by TCRdb to the early 2020s). The library was built by means of the immunoSEQ multiplex PCR assay. The source is immuneACCESS, and TCRdb retained only in-frame sequences with V and J called. Part of the clones is not carried over; for the studies checked, unresolved V genes explain less than half of this, and the remainder is unexplained. This sample has about 1 million clones in its table, and roughly 70% of those were observed once. Roughly 1.5% of the sample is held by the ten biggest clonotypes. Sequencing was performed on memory CD4+ T cells sorted from blood. Taken with the paper, the label for cell subset or site translates to: CD45RA-negative fraction. These receptors were obtained from a man aged 18 to 30 in good health.

With regard to this clone: Other DNA sequences in the same sample also yield this CDR3. V usage is TRBV5-1 and J usage is TRBJ1-2, with a weak D call TRBD1 (5 bases). There are 15 residues in the CDR3. CDR1 SGHRS and CDR2 YFSETQ come from the germline V gene. V lost 4 bases to trimming and J lost 3 bases, with 16 bases between them. The CDR3: CASSPRERGDYGYTF. The CDR3 DNA follows: TGCGCCAGCAGCCCCCGGGAACGGGGGGACTATGGCTACACCTTC.

This sequence joins TRBV5-1 and TRBJ2-1; D unresolved. V lost 4 bases, J lost 3 bases, and 17 bases lay in between. CDR1 and CDR2 from the germline V gene are SGHRS and YFSETQ. This CDR3 is built from 16 residues. CDR3 residues: CASSALELGSYNEQFF. The CDR3 DNA reads as TGCGCCAGCAGCGCCCTGGAGTTGGGTAGCTACAATGAGCAGTTCTTC.

The chain couples TRBV5-6 to TRBJ2-7; TRBD1 matches 9 bases. Germline lookup yields CDR1 SGHDT and CDR2 YYEEEE. V shed 0 bases, J shed 4 bases, and the junction held 8 bases outside the gene matches. The CDR3 consists of 16 residues. CDR3 nucleotides: TGTGCCAGCAGCTTGGGAACCGGGACAGGGAATTACGAGCAGTACTTC. Encoded protein: CASSLGTGTGNYEQYF.

This rearrangement joins TRBV6-6 to TRBJ1-5; D is unclear. From germline, CDR1 is MNHNY and CDR2 SVGAGI (reference sequence). This CDR3 region has 14 residues. Between the trimmed V and J ends, which lost 10 bases and 4 bases, there was a span of 17 bases. This chain's CDR3 is CATGVPGLNQPQHF. Here the CDR3 DNA reads TGTGCCACCGGGGTGCCGGGGTTAAATCAGCCCCAGCATTTT.

The chain employs TRBV6-1 and TRBJ2-5; D possibly uses TRBD1 or TRBD2 (6 bases each). Per the germline V gene, CDR1 is MNHNS and CDR2 is SASEGT. V gave up 6 bases and J gave up 2 bases, with 13 bases separating them. There are 14 residues in the CDR3. CDR3 DNA sequence: TGTGCCAGCAGCATGGGGGGCGTGCAAGAGACCCAGTACTTC. Encoded protein: CASSMGGVQETQYF.

The chain employs TRBV6-5 and TRBJ1-6, with TRBD1 identical over 11 bases. Germline V lookup: CDR1 MNHEY, CDR2 SVGAGI. CDR3 size: 14 residues. J was trimmed by 12 bases and V by 6 bases; bases with no gene match: 7. Written as DNA, the CDR3 is TGTGCCAGCAGGCGACCGGGACAGGGGGAACCCCTCCACTTT. Amino acids: CASRRPGQGEPLHF.

V and J are TRBV5-6 and TRBJ2-5; D gene uncertain. Germline V gene lookup returns CDR1 SGHDT and CDR2 YYEEEE. V shed 2 bases and J shed 1 base, with 9 bases lying between them. The CDR3 runs 14 residues. Written as DNA, the CDR3 is TGTGCCAGCAGCTTTGGTTATATCCAAGAGACCCAGTACTTC. Residues: CASSFGYIQETQYF.

CDR3 region: CSVETSGRVQFF. The CDR3 DNA is TGCAGCGTTGAGACTAGCGGGAGGGTGCAGTTCTTC. This chain links TRBV29-1 with TRBJ2-1; 14 bases are a match to TRBD2. After removal of 3 bases from V and 12 bases from J, the junction contained 1 base not matched to a gene. CDR3 length: 12 amino acids. The germline V gene encodes CDR1 SQVTM and CDR2 ANQGSEA.

Comment on this clone: This likely traces to a read error, being one base from a far larger clone. The identical CDR3 is also encoded by other nucleotide sequences in the sample. The J gene is TRBJ1-1, the V gene TRBV7-2, with D unresolved. The germline V gene encodes CDR1 SGHTA and CDR2 FQGNSA. CDR3 length: 12 amino acids. CDR3 sequence (DNA): TGTGCCAGCAGTTTAGATGGCGGTGAAGCTTTCTTT. It is translated as CASSLDGGEAFF.

In regard to this clone: The sample holds other DNA sequences that translate to the same CDR3. V is TRBV28 and J is TRBJ2-7; D is uncertain. Germline CDR1 reads MDHEN; CDR2 reads SYDVKM. V was cut by 5 bases and J by 4 bases, with 9 bases left in between. This CDR3 comprises 12 residues. For the CDR3, the DNA is TGTGCCAGCAGTCCTAACCCGTACGAGCAGTACTTC. Amino acids: CASSPNPYEQYF.

V is TRBV4-3 and J is TRBJ2-1; possible D gene TRBD2, 5 bases. There are 17 residues in the CDR3. The germline V gene has CDR1 LGHNA and CDR2 YSLEER. V was cut by 2 bases and J by 8 bases, with 22 bases left in between. CDR3 region: CASSQRAAGVGWDEQFF. CDR3 coding DNA: TGCGCCAGCAGCCAAAGGGCGGCGGGCGTAGGTTGGGATGAGCAGTTCTTC.

Note on this clone: Other DNA sequences in this sample translate to the same CDR3. The chain is built from TRBV11-2 and TRBJ2-5; 10 bases line up with TRBD2. V shed 4 bases, J shed 0 bases, and the junction held 2 bases outside the gene matches. The CDR3 contains 15 residues. Germline V gene data show CDR1 as SGHAT and CDR2 as FQNNGV. As DNA, the CDR3 is TGTGCCAGCAGCTGGAGCGGGAGGGACCAAGAGACCCAGTACTTC. Residues: CASSWSGRDQETQYF. The whole variable domain, remainder taken from reference TRBV11-2 and TRBJ2-5, is EAGVAQSPRYKIIEKRQSVAFWCNPISGHATLYWYQQILGQGPKLLIQFQNNGVVDDSQLPKDRFSAERLKGVDSTLKIQPAKLEDSAVYLCASSWSGRDQETQYFGPGTRLLVL.

A word on this clone: The junction departs from the called germline gene at one end, perhaps through a read error. The chain has TRBV7-7 and TRBJ2-3; 7 nucleotides line up with TRBD2. The CDR3 length is 16 residues. Per germline, CDR1 SSHAT and CDR2 FNYEAQ (reference sequence). CDR3 DNA: TGTGCTAGCAGCCCAGGGCTCGGCGGGAGTTCAGATACGCAGTATTTT. Translation gives CASSPGLGGSSDTQYF.

The chain has TRBV11-3 and TRBJ2-2, with TRBD2 matching over 7 bases. Germline V gives CDR1 SGHNT, CDR2 YENEEA. The V gene end was trimmed by 7 bases and the J gene end by 4 bases; junction bases not matched to a gene: 12. The CDR3 is 16 amino acids. The CDR3 bases are TGTGCCAGCACCCCCGGGGGGTCAGATTCCACCGGGGAGCTGTTTTTT. Translating gives CASTPGGSDSTGELFF.

This clone was seen only a few times. The chain is built from TRBV5-4 and TRBJ1-1, with a tentative D call TRBD1 (6 bases). Trimming stripped 0 bases from V and 1 base from J, with 13 bases between. Germline V CDR1 and CDR2: SGHNT, YYREEE (reference sequence). This CDR3 contains 16 residues. In nucleotides, the CDR3 is TGTGCCAGCAGCTTGGTAACAGGGAAAGCGAACACTGAAGCTTTCTTT. This sequence encodes CASSLVTGKANTEAFF.

This chain connects TRBV5-4 to TRBJ1-5; a possible D gene is TRBD1 (6 bases). This CDR3 is built from 14 residues. Trimming removed 1 base from V and 6 bases from J, with 11 bases in between. Germline loops: CDR1 SGHNT, CDR2 YYREEE (reference sequence). In DNA form, the CDR3 reads TGTGCCAGCAGCTTGAGTCCACAGGGTCAGCCCCAGCATTTT. It translates to CASSLSPQGQPQHF.

The chain uses TRBV19 and TRBJ2-7; 9 nucleotides agree with TRBD2. The CDR3 totals 15 residues. The V and J ends lost 7 bases and 6 bases, in that order; junction bases with no gene match: 13. In germline, CDR1 is LNHDA, CDR2 SQIVND (reference sequence). CDR3 amino acids: CASTGLGLAGPEQYF. The CDR3 DNA sequence: TGTGCCAGTACCGGTTTAGGTCTAGCGGGACCCGAGCAGTACTTC.

The CDR3 here is CASSGSSLADKDYEQYF. The CDR3 nucleotides are TGCGCCAGCAGTGGTTCCTCACTAGCGGATAAAGACTACGAGCAGTACTTC. The J gene is TRBJ2-7, the V gene TRBV10-2, with 8 bases identical to TRBD2. In germline, CDR1 is WSHSY, CDR2 SAAADI. Losses at the gene ends were 4 bases for V and 3 bases for J; bases not matched to a gene: 14. The CDR3 has 17 residues.

This clone showed up just once. This chain joins TRBV6-1 and TRBJ2-7; D is tentatively TRBD1 or TRBD2 (5 bases each). V shed 6 bases and J shed 7 bases, with 19 bases lying between them. This CDR3 spans 14 amino acids. CDR1 is MNHNS and CDR2 is SASEGT in the germline V gene. As DNA, the CDR3 is TGTGCCAGCAGCCAGAACAGTGACTGGGGGGAGCAGTACTTC. Translation: CASSQNSDWGEQYF.

The chain joins TRBV6-5 to TRBJ2-2, with 7 positions matching TRBD1. Germline V gene data show CDR1 as MNHEY and CDR2 as SVGAGI. The CDR3 spans 16 residues. Losses at the gene ends were 4 bases for V and 7 bases for J; bases not matched to a gene: 12. CDR3 DNA: TGTGCCAGCAGTTCAGGAGAGAGGGGGCTGTACGGGGAGCTGTTTTTT. Its translation is CASSSGERGLYGELFF.

This clone was recorded a few times. The rearrangement joins TRBV2 to TRBJ2-1; 11 nucleotides match TRBD2. The germline V gene encodes CDR1 SNHLY and CDR2 FYNNEI. The CDR3 runs to 15 residues. Unmatched junction bases numbered 4, after V lost 5 bases and J lost 4 bases. The CDR3 sequence is CASSYGTSGYNEQFF. CDR3 coding DNA: TGTGCCAGCAGTTACGGGACTAGCGGATACAATGAGCAGTTCTTC.

The chain employs TRBV6-1 and TRBJ2-3, with D unclear. The CDR3 has 14 amino acids. V was clipped by 4 bases and J by 2 bases, with 10 bases between them. Germline values: CDR1 MNHNS, CDR2 SASEGT. The CDR3 DNA sequence: TGTGCCAGCAGTGGGTTACAGAACACAGATACGCAGTATTTT. The encoded protein is CASSGLQNTDTQYF.

V usage is TRBV2 and J usage is TRBJ2-3; D gene unclear. The V gene lost 5 bases and the J gene lost 5 bases, with 14 bases spanning the gap. The CDR3 is 14 amino acids. Germline loops: CDR1 SNHLY, CDR2 FYNNEI. The CDR3 sequence is CASSRNAVGDTQYF. For the CDR3, the DNA is TGTGCCAGCAGTCGAAATGCTGTTGGAGATACGCAGTATTTT.

The V and J genes are TRBV29-1 and TRBJ2-1, with TRBD2 matching over 9 bases. The CDR3 covers 16 residues. CDR1 is SQVTM, CDR2 ANQGSEA, per germline. V was pared by 6 bases and J by 7 bases, with 16 bases of the junction left unmatched. CDR3 bases: TGCAGCGTAGAGATTCGGAGCGGGGGGAGGGGGAATGAGCAGTTCTTC. Protein: CSVEIRSGGRGNEQFF.

The chain links TRBV28 to TRBJ1-2; D uncertain. The CDR3 length is 14 residues. Per the germline V gene, CDR1 is MDHEN and CDR2 is SYDVKM. V was cut by 7 bases and J by 7 bases, with 19 bases left in between. The CDR3 region is CASTPGPEKAGYTF. DNA of the CDR3: TGTGCCAGCACCCCCGGCCCAGAGAAAGCTGGCTACACCTTC.

With respect to this clone: In the same sample, other DNA sequences code for this CDR3. The chain couples TRBV9 to TRBJ2-7, with 9 bases lining up with TRBD1. The CDR3 consists of 15 residues. Germline CDR1 is SGDLS and CDR2 is YYNGEE. V gave up 4 bases and J gave up 0 bases; unmatched junction bases: 5. The CDR3 nucleotides read TGTGCCAGCAGCCCCGGGACAGGGAGCTCCTACGAGCAGTACTTC. This translates into CASSPGTGSSYEQYF.

The gene calls are TRBV29-1 and TRBJ2-7; the D gene could be TRBD1 or TRBD2 (5 bases each). Looked up from germline, CDR1 is SQVTM and CDR2 is ANQGSEA. The CDR3 contains 15 residues. With 6 bases removed from V and 2 bases from J, the gap between germline ends came to 20 bases. The CDR3 is CSVPAGASRPYEQYF. Here the CDR3 DNA reads TGCAGCGTCCCTGCCGGGGCTAGCCGTCCCTACGAGCAGTACTTC.

This clone has more than one count but fewer than ten. This chain joins TRBV7-6 and TRBJ1-1; D remains ambiguous. Trimming left V 7 bases short and J 3 bases short, with 12 bases between. CDR3 length: 13 amino acids. Germline CDR1 is SGHVS and CDR2 is FNYEAQ. The CDR3 bases are TGTGCCAGCACCGAAAGCCGGGACACTGAAGCTTTCTTT. Amino acid sequence: CASTESRDTEAFF.

The rearrangement joins TRBV5-4 to TRBJ2-2; perhaps TRBD1 as D (5 bases). V was trimmed by 3 bases and J by 5 bases, leaving 8 bases between them. CDR3 length: 13 residues. CDR1 SGHNT and CDR2 YYREEE come from the germline V gene (reference sequence). The CDR3: CASSWTPTGELFF. The CDR3 coding sequence is TGTGCCAGCAGCTGGACACCGACCGGGGAGCTGTTTTTT. The entire variable domain, with the rest obtained from reference TRBV5-4 and TRBJ2-2, is as follows: ETGVTQSPTHLIKTRGQQVTLRCSSQSGHNTVSWYQQALGQGPQFIFQYYREEENGRGNFPPRFSGLQFPNYSSELNVNALELDDSALYLCASSWTPTGELFFGEGSRLTVL.

A few counts support this clone. Different DNA sequences within this sample yield the same CDR3. The rearrangement uses TRBV29-1 and TRBJ1-3, with unresolved D. V was cut by 0 bases and J by 0 bases, with 9 bases left in between. Germline V gene sequence: CDR1 SQVTM, CDR2 ANQGSEA. The CDR3 extends over 15 amino acids. Written as DNA, the CDR3 is TGCAGCGTTGAAGATTTGGGGAGCTCTGGAAACACCATATATTTT. Its protein is CSVEDLGSSGNTIYF.